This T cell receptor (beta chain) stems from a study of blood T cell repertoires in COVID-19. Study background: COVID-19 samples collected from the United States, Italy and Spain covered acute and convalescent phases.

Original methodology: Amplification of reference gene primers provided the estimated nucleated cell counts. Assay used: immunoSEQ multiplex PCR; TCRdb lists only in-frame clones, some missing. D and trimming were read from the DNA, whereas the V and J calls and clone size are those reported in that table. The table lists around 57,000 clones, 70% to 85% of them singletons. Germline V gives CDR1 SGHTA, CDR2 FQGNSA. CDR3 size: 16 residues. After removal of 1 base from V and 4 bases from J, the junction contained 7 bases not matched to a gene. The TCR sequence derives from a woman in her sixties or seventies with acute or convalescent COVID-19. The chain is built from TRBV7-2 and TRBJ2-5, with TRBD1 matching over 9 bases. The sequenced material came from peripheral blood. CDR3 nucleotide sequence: TGTGCCAGCAGCTTAGTGGGGACAGGGCCTGGAGAGACCCAGTACTTC. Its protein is CASSLVGTGPGETQYF.